This T cell receptor beta chain was sequenced in a study of cytomegalovirus exposure and HLA in healthy donors. General observations from the study: In vitro experiments confirmed that a few CMV-associated chains were specific for CMV antigens.

V shed 5 bases and J 8 bases; nucleotides not matched to a gene: 10. CDR1 and CDR2 (germline): MDHEN, SYDVKM. The CDR3 covers 15 residues. Regarding this clone: What it recognizes is unknown.

Here immunoSEQ multiplex PCR was the method, and the copy in TCRdb shows in-frame clones only, minus some. Of hundreds of thousands of clones listed, about nine tenths were seen once; the top ten hold 1.5% to 2%. The rearrangement uses TRBV28 and TRBJ2-1; 9 bases fit TRBD1. Sequenced material: PBMCs. This sequence originates from a woman under 30 in good health and CMV-seropositive. The CDR3 loop is CASSQRQGGIDEQFF. The CDR3 nucleotides read TGTGCCAGCAGTCAGAGACAGGGGGGAATCGATGAGCAGTTCTTC.